The rows below give T cell receptor beta chains drawn from one sample of a study of spatial heterogeneity in lung cancer. One entry per CDR3 protein results from TCRdb running MiXCR on the 5' RACE reads. The profile covers 25,000 to 30,000 distinct CDR3 sequences, with about 7.1% appearing a single time and approximately 23% taken by the ten largest. The sample here was lung tumor tissue, taken at surgery. The receptor source for this set is a male donor with early-stage non-small cell lung cancer. Each CDR3 is given with its conserved first and last residue. Each record gives: J gene, D gene, clone size, V gene, CDR3 DNA, CDR3 protein. The D gene is left open where the match is weak. For some rows the clone size is stated as once, few or many, or as a class when expanded; others skip it.

>TRBJ1-6|TRBD1|many|TRBV20-1
TGCAGTGCTGATCCGGGACAGGGGATTTCACCCCTCCACTTT
CSADPGQGISPLHF
>TRBJ2-7|-|-|TRBV7-9
TGTGCCAGCAGCTTAGTATCCGGGTTGGACGAGCAGTACTTC
CASSLVSGLDEQYF
>TRBJ2-2|TRBD2|-|TRBV28
TGTGCCAGCAGTACTAGCGGGGCGAACACCGGGGAGCTGTTTTTT
CASSTSGANTGELFF
>TRBJ2-7|-|-|TRBV29-1
TGCAGCGTTGGGGACCACGGGGACATGTCCGAGCAGTACTTC
CSVGDHGDMSEQYF
>TRBJ1-5|-|many|TRBV24-1
TGTGCCACCAGTGATCAACGACAGGGCAATCAGCCCCAGCATTTT
CATSDQRQGNQPQHF
>TRBJ1-1|-|many|TRBV3-1
TGTGCCAGCAGCTGGACACAGAACACTGAAGCTTTCTTT
CASSWTQNTEAFF
>TRBJ1-2|-|many|TRBV6-2/TRBV6-3
TGTGCCAGCAGTTACTCAAGGACAACCTATGGCTACACCTTC
CASSYSRTTYGYTF
>TRBJ1-2|-|many|TRBV5-4
TGTGCCAGCAGCGAACAGGTTAACTATGGCTACACCTTC
CASSEQVNYGYTF
>TRBJ2-7|TRBD1|-|TRBV20-1
TGCAGTGCTCCCGGGACAGGGGATACCAAGCAGTACTTC
CSAPGTGDTKQYF
>TRBJ1-5|TRBD1|many|TRBV4-3
TGCGCCAGCAGCCTTGACAGGGGTCAGCCCCAGCATTTT
CASSLDRGQPQHF
>TRBJ1-6|-|few|TRBV20-1
TGCAGTGCTAGTGAAGGTCGTGGTTCACCCCTCCACTTT
CSASEGRGSPLHF
>TRBJ2-3|-|-|TRBV28
TGTGCCAGCAGTTTATGGGGGGGAGCTAGCACAGATACGCAGTATTTT
CASSLWGGASTDTQYF
>TRBJ1-3|-|many|TRBV18
TGTGCCAGCTCAAACTGGGGGACACCCAGCTCTGGAAACACCATATATTTT
CASSNWGTPSSGNTIYF
>TRBJ1-5|TRBD1|few|TRBV4-3
TGCGCCAGCAGCAGAGACAGGGTTAGCAATCAGCCCCAGCATTTT
CASSRDRVSNQPQHF
>TRBJ2-1|-|many|TRBV2
TGTGCCGGGGGAGGGGGACCCAATGAGCAGTTCTTC
CAGGGGPNEQFF
>TRBJ2-7|-|-|TRBV7-9
TGTGCCAGCAGCCCCCCTATCGGGAGCACCTCCTACGAGCAGTACTTC
CASSPPIGSTSYEQYF
>TRBJ2-3|TRBD1|many|TRBV10-2
TGCGCCAGCAGTGAGCAGGGGGCGGAAGATACGCAGTATTTT
CASSEQGAEDTQYF
>TRBJ1-2|-|many|TRBV7-2
TGTGCCAGCAGCTTAGGTAACAACTATGGCTACACCTTC
CASSLGNNYGYTF
>TRBJ1-2|-|many|TRBV6-5
TGTGCCAGCAGTTACGTGGGGGATTCTGGCTACACCTTC
CASSYVGDSGYTF
>TRBJ2-5|TRBD2|few|TRBV5-6
TGTGCCAGCAGCTTGAGGGAGCGGGGGGGCACCGAGACCCAGTACTTC
CASSLRERGGTETQYF
>TRBJ1-2|TRBD1|-|TRBV20-1
TGCAGTGCTAGGGGACAGTATGGCTACACCTTC
CSARGQYGYTF
>TRBJ2-2|TRBD1|medium-sized|TRBV5-1
TGCGCCAGCAGCAGGGGGCAGCTCGGGTCTTACACCGGGGAGCTGTTTTTT
CASSRGQLGSYTGELFF
>TRBJ2-7|-|many|TRBV7-9
TGTGCCAGCAGCTTAATGGCAGGGGCCTACGAGCAGTACTTC
CASSLMAGAYEQYF
>TRBJ2-1|-|many|TRBV28
TGTGCCAGCAGCCGCTGGGGCAATGAGCAGTTCTTC
CASSRWGNEQFF
>TRBJ1-4|TRBD1|few|TRBV2
TGTGCCAGCAAGGGGACAGGGGCTGAAAAACTGTTTTTT
CASKGTGAEKLFF
>TRBJ2-7|TRBD1|few|TRBV5-6
TGTGCCAGCAGCTTGGGGCTGGACAGGGGGGACGAGCAGTACTTC
CASSLGLDRGDEQYF
>TRBJ2-3|-|few|TRBV12-3/TRBV12-4
TGTGCCAGCAGCCCCGCACCCCCAGATACGCAGTATTTT
CASSPAPPDTQYF
>TRBJ1-1|TRBD1|-|TRBV6-5
TGTGCCAGCAGTCGAACTAGGACAGGGTTTGTGAACACTGAAGCTTTCTTT
CASSRTRTGFVNTEAFF
>TRBJ2-1|-|-|TRBV28
TGTGCCAGCAGGCAATACAATGAGCAGTTCTTC
CASRQYNEQFF
>TRBJ1-4|-|few|TRBV20-1
TGCAGTGCTCTACTTACGACAGGCCCTGGGAGTGGAAAACTGTTTTTT
CSALLTTGPGSGKLFF
>TRBJ2-1|-|many|TRBV4-2
TGTGCCAGCAGCCACTTGAACGGAGCGTACAATGAGCAGTTCTTC
CASSHLNGAYNEQFF
>TRBJ2-5|TRBD1|few|TRBV5-5
TGTGCCAGCAGCACCGGGACAGGGGCCGGCGAGACCCAGTACTTC
CASSTGTGAGETQYF
>TRBJ2-1|-|many|TRBV7-8
TGTGCCAGCAGCTCGGGACAACCCATCAATGAGCAGTTCTTC
CASSSGQPINEQFF
>TRBJ1-5|TRBD1|many|TRBV18
TGTGCCAGCTCTTCTGACAGGGGCAATCAGCCCCAGCATTTT
CASSSDRGNQPQHF
>TRBJ2-2|-|-|TRBV6-2/TRBV6-3
TGTGCCAGCAGTTCCACAGGGCATAACACCGGGGAGCTGTTTTTT
CASSSTGHNTGELFF
>TRBJ2-1|TRBD1|many|TRBV27
TGTGCCAGCAGTTCACCGGGACAGGGGGTAAATGAGCAGTTCTTC
CASSSPGQGVNEQFF
>TRBJ2-3|-|many|TRBV7-9
TGTGCCAGCAGCTCCATGGACCGAGATACGCAGTATTTT
CASSSMDRDTQYF
>TRBJ1-6|TRBD1|many|TRBV4-1
TGCGCCAGCAGCCTCGACAGGGTCGGTTCACCCCTCCACTTT
CASSLDRVGSPLHF
>TRBJ2-2|-|many|TRBV13
TGTGCCAGCACTCCCGGAACACTGAACACCGGGGAGCTGTTTTTT
CASTPGTLNTGELFF
>TRBJ1-1|-|-|TRBV14
TGTGCCAGCAGCCAAGTTCACGCAGGCACTGAAGCTTTCTTT
CASSQVHAGTEAFF
>TRBJ2-3|TRBD1|many|TRBV6-6
TGTGCCAGCAGTGGAAAGGGGGCGGGCACAGATACGCAGTATTTT
CASSGKGAGTDTQYF
>TRBJ1-2|-|-|TRBV3-1
TGTGCCAGCAGCCAAGATAGGGGAGAATACTATGGCTACACCTTC
CASSQDRGEYYGYTF
>TRBJ2-1|-|few|TRBV5-1
TGCGCCAGCAGCTTGGGGGACTCCTACAATGAGCAGTTCTTC
CASSLGDSYNEQFF
>TRBJ2-5|-|many|TRBV2
TGTGCCAGCAGTGTTCCCCGTCAGGGAGAGACCCAGTACTTC
CASSVPRQGETQYF
>TRBJ2-3|-|many|TRBV27
TGTGCCAGCAGCCCCGGAGGGGGGCCTAGCACAGATACGCAGTATTTT
CASSPGGGPSTDTQYF
>TRBJ1-2|-|medium-sized|TRBV5-6
TGTGCCAGCAGCTTGAGGGAAGGCGGCTACACCTTC
CASSLREGGYTF
>TRBJ1-2|-|many|TRBV2
TGTGCCGCCGGTGGATATCGGTATGGCTACACCTTC
CAAGGYRYGYTF
>TRBJ2-7|-|many|TRBV6-6
TGTGCCAGCAGTTTTGAGGGAATCTACGAGCAGTACTTC
CASSFEGIYEQYF
>TRBJ2-5|-|many|TRBV28
TGTGCCAGCAACCCTAGCACGGGTCCCCAAGAGACCCAGTACTTC
CASNPSTGPQETQYF
>TRBJ2-2|-|many|TRBV4-3
TGCGCCAGCAGCCACGACAGTCACACCGGGGAGCTGTTTTTT
CASSHDSHTGELFF
>TRBJ1-1|TRBD1|-|TRBV14
TGTGCCAGCAGCCAAGCCCGGACAGGGGGCAGGACTGAAGCTTTCTTT
CASSQARTGGRTEAFF
>TRBJ2-5|TRBD2|many|TRBV7-2
TGTGCCAGCAGGAGCCGGACTAGCCCCACAGGGACCCAGTACTTC
CASRSRTSPTGTQYF
>TRBJ2-1|-|many|TRBV12-3/TRBV12-4
TGTGCCAGCAGTTTTCGCCGAAGGGGAGGTGAGCAGTTCTTC
CASSFRRRGGEQFF
>TRBJ2-5|-|-|TRBV20-1
TGCAGCCCTCTTTTGAACGGGGGGACCCAGTACTTC
CSPLLNGGTQYF
>TRBJ2-3|-|many|TRBV19
TGTGCCAGTAGTATTAGAAATGTGGATACGCAGTATTTT
CASSIRNVDTQYF
>TRBJ1-5|TRBD1|many|TRBV6-2/TRBV6-3
TGTGCCAGCAGCACAGGGGATGGCAATCAGCCCCAGCATTTT
CASSTGDGNQPQHF
>TRBJ1-1|-|many|TRBV25-1
TGTGCCAGCAGTGAATTCACTGAAGCTTTCTTT
CASSEFTEAFF